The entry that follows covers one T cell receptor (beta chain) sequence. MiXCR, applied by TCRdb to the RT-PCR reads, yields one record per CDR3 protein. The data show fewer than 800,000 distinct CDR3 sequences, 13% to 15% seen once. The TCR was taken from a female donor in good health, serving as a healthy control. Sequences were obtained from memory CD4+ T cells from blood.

In nucleotides, the CDR3 is TGTGCCAGCAGTGACCCGGACCCCGGGGCTTTCTTT. Translation: CASSDPDPGAFF. The chain is built from TRBV6-1 and TRBJ1-1; D uncertain. The CDR3 extends over 12 amino acids. V lost 3 bases to trimming and J lost 11 bases, with 13 bases between them. Germline-derived CDR1 and CDR2 are MNHNS and SASEGT.